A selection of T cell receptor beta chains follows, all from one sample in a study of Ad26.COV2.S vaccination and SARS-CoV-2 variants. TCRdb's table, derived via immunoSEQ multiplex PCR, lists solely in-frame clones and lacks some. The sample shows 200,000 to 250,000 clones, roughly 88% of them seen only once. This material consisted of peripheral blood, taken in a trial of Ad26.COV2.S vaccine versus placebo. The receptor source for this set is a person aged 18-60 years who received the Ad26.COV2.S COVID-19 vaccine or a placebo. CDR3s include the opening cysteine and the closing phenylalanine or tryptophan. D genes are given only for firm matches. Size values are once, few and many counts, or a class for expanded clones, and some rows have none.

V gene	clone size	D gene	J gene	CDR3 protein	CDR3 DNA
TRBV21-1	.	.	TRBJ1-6	CASSKGDNNSPLHF	TGTGCCAGCAGCAAAGGGGACAACAATTCACCCCTCCACTTT
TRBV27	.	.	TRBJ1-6	CASSLPGVKSPLHF	TGTGCCAGCAGTTTACCAGGGGTAAAGTCACCCCTCCACTTT
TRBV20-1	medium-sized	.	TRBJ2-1	CSASVPSVLYNEQFF	TGCAGTGCTAGTGTCCCTAGCGTGCTATACAATGAGCAGTTCTTC
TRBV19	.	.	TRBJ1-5	CASSIFSRTDQPQHF	TGTGCCAGTAGTATTTTCAGTAGGACCGATCAGCCCCAGCATTTT
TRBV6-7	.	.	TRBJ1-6	CASRPPGGRYNSPLHF	TGTGCCAGCAGGCCCCCGGGGGGGAGGTATAATTCACCCCTCCACTTT
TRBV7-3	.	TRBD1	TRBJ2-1	CASSPQDRLRQFF	TGTGCCAGCAGCCCGCAGGACAGGTTGAGGCAGTTCTTC
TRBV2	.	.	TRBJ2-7	CASSGQTEGRYEQYF	TGTGCCAGCAGTGGGCAGACGGAGGGCAGGTACGAGCAGTACTTC
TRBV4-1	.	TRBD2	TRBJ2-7	CASSQDTAGGGSYEQYF	TGCGCCAGCAGCCAAGATACAGCGGGGGGGGGCTCCTACGAGCAGTACTTC
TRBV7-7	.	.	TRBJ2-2	CASSPRGRGTGELFF	TGTGCTAGCAGCCCTCGGGGGCGCGGCACCGGGGAGCTGTTTTTT
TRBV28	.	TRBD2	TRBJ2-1	CASSLSPGGVYNEQFF	TGTGCCAGCAGTTTATCGCCGGGAGGAGTCTACAATGAGCAGTTCTTC
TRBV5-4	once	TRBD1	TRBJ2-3	CASSLVGTGGTDTQYF	TGTGCCAGCAGCTTGGTGGGGACAGGGGGCACAGATACGCAGTATTTT
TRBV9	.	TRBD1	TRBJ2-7	CASSVRTGVGYEQYF	TGTGCCAGCAGCGTCCGGACAGGGGTGGGATACGAGCAGTACTTC
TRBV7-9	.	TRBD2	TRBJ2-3	CASSLAISGGSDTQYF	TGTGCCAGCAGCTTAGCGATTAGCGGGGGGTCGGATACGCAGTATTTT
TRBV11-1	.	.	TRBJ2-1	CASSFGVSYNEQFF	TGTGCCAGCAGCTTCGGGGTCTCCTACAATGAGCAGTTCTTC
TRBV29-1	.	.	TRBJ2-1	CSVENEQFF	TGCAGCGTTGAAAATGAGCAGTTCTTC
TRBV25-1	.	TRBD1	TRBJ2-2	CASSLQGANTGELFF	TGTGCCAGCAGTCTCCAGGGGGCGAACACCGGGGAGCTGTTTTTT
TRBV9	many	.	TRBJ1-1	CASSVGQGLGAFF	TGTGCCAGCAGCGTAGGCCAGGGCCTTGGAGCTTTCTTT
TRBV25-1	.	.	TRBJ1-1	CASSRGVGGTEAFF	TGTGCCAGCAGTAGGGGGGTCGGGGGCACTGAAGCTTTCTTT
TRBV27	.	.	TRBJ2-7	CASRPDGLRGSYEQYF	TGTGCCAGCAGACCCGACGGCCTAAGGGGCTCCTACGAGCAGTACTTC
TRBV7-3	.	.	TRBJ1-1	CASSLTGGTEAFF	TGTGCCAGCAGCTTAACAGGGGGCACTGAAGCTTTCTTT
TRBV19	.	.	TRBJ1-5	CAIGIPQGQPQHF	TGTGCCATCGGGATCCCCCAAGGTCAGCCCCAGCATTTT
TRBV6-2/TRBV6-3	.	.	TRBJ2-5	CASSTQPGISETQYF	TGTGCCAGCAGTACACAACCAGGAATTAGCGAGACCCAGTACTTC
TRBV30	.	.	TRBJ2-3	CAWTVGSTDTQYF	TGTGCCTGGACAGTGGGAAGCACAGATACGCAGTATTTT
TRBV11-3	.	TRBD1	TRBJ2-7	CASSSGQGVEQYF	TGTGCCAGCAGCTCTGGACAGGGCGTAGAGCAGTACTTC
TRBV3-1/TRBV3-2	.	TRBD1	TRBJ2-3	CASSPGTGVTQYF	TGTGCCAGCAGCCCCGGGACAGGGGTTACGCAGTATTTT
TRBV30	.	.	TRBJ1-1	CAWEQGVAFF	TGTGCCTGGGAACAGGGAGTAGCTTTCTTT
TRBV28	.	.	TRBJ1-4	CASSFLGEKLFF	TGTGCCAGCAGTTTTTTGGGTGAAAAACTGTTTTTT
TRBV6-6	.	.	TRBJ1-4	CASSPELNEKLFF	TGTGCCAGCAGCCCAGAGTTAAATGAAAAACTGTTTTTT
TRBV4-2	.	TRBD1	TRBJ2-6	CASSQSRQGESGANVLTF	TGTGCCAGCAGCCAGTCGCGACAGGGAGAGTCCGGGGCCAACGTCCTGACTTTC
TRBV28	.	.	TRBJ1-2	CASKKSGRGNGYTF	TGTGCCAGCAAGAAATCCGGGCGGGGGAATGGCTACACCTTC
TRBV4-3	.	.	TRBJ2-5	CASSQDEGTEQTQYF	TGCGCCAGCAGCCAAGATGAGGGCACGGAGCAGACCCAGTACTTC
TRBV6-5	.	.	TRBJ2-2	CASIRSMYTGELFF	TGTGCCAGCATTAGGTCGATGTACACCGGGGAGCTGTTTTTT
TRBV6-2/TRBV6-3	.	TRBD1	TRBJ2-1	CASSTGTGLTEQFF	TGTGCCAGCAGCACCGGGACAGGGCTGACTGAGCAGTTCTTC
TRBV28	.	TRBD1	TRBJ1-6	CASRPHRQGADNSPLHF	TGTGCCAGCAGACCCCACCGACAGGGGGCCGATAATTCACCCCTCCACTTT
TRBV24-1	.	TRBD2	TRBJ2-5	CATSELGLAGEGETQYF	TGTGCCACCAGTGAACTGGGACTAGCGGGAGAAGGGGAGACCCAGTACTTC
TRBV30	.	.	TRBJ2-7	CAWISDSYEQYF	TGTGCCTGGATCTCAGACAGCTACGAGCAGTACTTC
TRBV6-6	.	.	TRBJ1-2	CASSSVGADYGYTF	TGTGCCAGCAGTTCCGTGGGGGCGGACTATGGCTACACCTTC
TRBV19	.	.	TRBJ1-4	CASRVYSGPINEKLFF	TGTGCCAGTAGGGTCTACTCGGGACCGATAAATGAAAAACTGTTTTTT
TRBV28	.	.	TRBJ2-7	CASSSRSGIYEQYF	TGTGCCAGCAGTTCCCGTTCCGGGATCTACGAGCAGTACTTC
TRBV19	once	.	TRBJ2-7	CASSKRPTYEQYF	TGTGCCAGTAGTAAACGGCCCACCTACGAGCAGTACTTC
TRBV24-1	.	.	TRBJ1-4	CATSDSGLKNEKLFF	TGTGCCACCAGTGACTCCGGCCTGAAGAATGAAAAACTGTTTTTT
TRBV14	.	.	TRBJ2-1	CASSARVSYNEQFF	TGTGCCAGCAGTGCTAGGGTCTCCTACAATGAGCAGTTCTTC
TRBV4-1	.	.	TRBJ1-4	CASSQDRNEKLFF	TGCGCCAGCAGCCAAGACAGAAATGAAAAACTGTTTTTT
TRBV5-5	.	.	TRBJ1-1	CASRSGSTEAFF	TGTGCCAGCAGATCAGGAAGCACTGAAGCTTTCTTT
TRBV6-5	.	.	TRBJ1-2	CASSYSQGQGYTF	TGTGCCAGCAGTTACTCTCAGGGGCAGGGCTACACCTTC
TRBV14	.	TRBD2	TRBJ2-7	CASSQAGTRLYEQYF	TGTGCCAGCAGCCAAGCCGGGACTAGACTCTACGAGCAGTACTTC
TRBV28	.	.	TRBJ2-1	CASTSGPYNEQFF	TGTGCCAGCACCTCCGGTCCCTACAATGAGCAGTTCTTC
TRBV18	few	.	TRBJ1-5	CASSQGYSNQPQHF	TGTGCCAGCTCCCAAGGATATAGCAATCAGCCCCAGCATTTT
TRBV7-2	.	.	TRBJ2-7	CASSLYTEYEQYF	TGTGCCAGCAGCTTATACACGGAATACGAGCAGTACTTC
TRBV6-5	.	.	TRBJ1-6	CASSYSVSALNSPLHF	TGTGCCAGCAGTTACTCGGTTTCGGCTCTAAATTCACCCCTCCACTTT
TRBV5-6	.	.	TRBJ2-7	CASSLVGGNEQYF	TGTGCCAGCAGCTTGGTTGGGGGAAACGAGCAGTACTTC
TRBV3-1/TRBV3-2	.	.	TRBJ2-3	CASSQGPSGTYTDTQYF	TGTGCCAGCAGCCAAGGTCCATCCGGGACCTACACAGATACGCAGTATTTT
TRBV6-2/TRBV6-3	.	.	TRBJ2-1	CASSYSGRNDEQFF	TGTGCCAGCAGTTACTCCGGCAGGAATGATGAGCAGTTCTTC
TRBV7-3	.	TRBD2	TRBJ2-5	CASSRTGGETQYF	TGTGCCAGCAGCCGGACGGGAGGGGAGACCCAGTACTTC
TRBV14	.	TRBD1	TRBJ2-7	CASSQVGTGPYEQYF	TGTGCCAGCAGCCAAGTCGGGACAGGGCCGTACGAGCAGTACTTC
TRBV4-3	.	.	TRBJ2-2	CASSHLLNTGELFF	TGCGCCAGCAGCCATTTGTTGAACACCGGGGAGCTGTTTTTT
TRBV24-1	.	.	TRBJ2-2	CATSPSPGELFF	TGTGCCACCAGTCCAAGTCCCGGGGAGCTGTTTTTT
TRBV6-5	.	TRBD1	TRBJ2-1	CASRQGGYNEQFF	TGTGCCAGCAGACAGGGGGGTTACAATGAGCAGTTCTTC
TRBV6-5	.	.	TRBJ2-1	CASSWRGSYNEQFF	TGTGCCAGCAGCTGGCGAGGTAGCTACAATGAGCAGTTCTTC
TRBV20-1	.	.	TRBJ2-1	CSAPRNNEQFF	TGCAGTGCTCCTCGCAACAATGAGCAGTTCTTC